This T cell receptor beta chain is from a study of beta chain features in type 1 diabetes. Findings and caveats of the study: There was a moderate but significant shortening of TCRB CDR3s in all four CD4+ subsets of Type 1 diabetes patients.

In the case of this clone: Its antigen remains unknown.

Every bit of the isolated RNA underwent reverse transcription, so sequencing read expressed TCRB transcripts. The data were produced by immunoSEQ multiplex PCR, yet TCRdb's version contains in-frame clones alone and is incomplete. This table holds under 300,000 clones, approximately 10% found once. This sequence was found in a man under 40 with type 1 diabetes. The sequenced material came from naive CD4+ T cells from blood.

CDR3: CASRRDTSSYEQYF. For the CDR3, the DNA is TGTGCCAGCAGGAGGGACACTAGCTCCTACGAGCAGTACTTC. The chain combines TRBV5-4 with TRBJ2-7; the D gene is possibly TRBD1 (6 bases). With 5 bases removed from V and 0 bases from J, the gap between germline ends came to 12 bases. Germline loops: CDR1 SGHNT, CDR2 YYREEE (reference sequence). The CDR3 totals 14 residues.